Each of the 11 T cell receptor beta chains below was sequenced from the same sample in a study of shared clonotypes between healthy human individuals. The assay was immunoSEQ multiplex PCR, and TCRdb's table has in-frame clones only and misses some. The repertoire includes about 870,000 clones, roughly 92% of them detected once, and around 24% sits in the top ten. Naive CD8 cells lacked CD45RO and underwent positive selection for CCR7, leaving out terminally differentiated effector memory CD45RA+ cells. Sequencing was carried out using naive CD8+ T cells sorted from blood. All receptors derive from a man aged 30 to 39 in good health.

A word on this clone: Different DNA sequences within this sample yield the same CDR3. The genes are TRBV27 and TRBJ2-7; D perhaps matches TRBD1 (5 bases). From germline, CDR1 is MNHEY and CDR2 SMNVEV (reference sequence). This CDR3 has 13 amino acids. V shed 3 bases and J shed 2 bases, with 8 bases lying between them. The CDR3 DNA reads as TGTGCCAGCAGTTTGAGACAGCCCTACGAGCAGTACTTC. Its translation: CASSLRQPYEQYF.

This chain uses TRBV7-9 with TRBJ2-2; TRBD1 or TRBD2 may be the D gene (6 bases each). The V end was cut by 1 base, the J end by 6 bases, with 18 bases between. Germline CDR1 reads SEHNR; CDR2 reads FQNEAQ (reference sequence). The length of the CDR3 is 17 residues. As DNA, the CDR3 is TGTGCCAGCAGCTTAGAATGGGACACTCGACTAGCCGGGGAGCTGTTTTTT. Translating it yields CASSLEWDTRLAGELFF. The variable domain in full, completed from reference TRBV7-9 and TRBJ2-2, reads DTGVSQNPRHKITKRGQNVTFRCDPISEHNRLYWYRQTLGQGPEFLTYFQNEAQLEKSRLLSDRFSAERPKGSFSTLEIQRTEQGDSAMYLCASSLEWDTRLAGELFFGEGSRLTVL.

The chain is built from TRBV21-1 and TRBJ1-2. TRBV21-1 has pseudogene status. This CDR3 comprises 15 residues. The CDR3: CASSKPYQTLYGYTF. For the CDR3, the DNA is TGTGCCAGCAGCAAACCATATCAGACCCTCTATGGCTACACCTTC.

The V gene is TRBV7-9, the J gene TRBJ1-1; D not resolved. Trimming stripped 6 bases from V and 6 bases from J, with 29 bases between. Germline CDR1 is SEHNR and CDR2 is FQNEAQ (reference sequence). This CDR3 has 18 residues. CDR3 sequence (DNA): TGTGCCAGCAGAAATTTTCGTACCTCCCTCCCGCAGAGCGCTGAAGCTTTCTTT. The encoded protein is CASRNFRTSLPQSAEAFF.

The chain employs TRBV7-9 and TRBJ1-3; TRBD1 is a possible D gene (5 bases). The CDR3 loop spans 18 amino acids. V was clipped by 4 bases and J by 7 bases, with 26 bases between them. CDR1 SEHNR and CDR2 FQNEAQ come from the germline V gene (reference sequence). DNA for the CDR3: TGTGCCAGCAGCTCCAGTCTCAGGGATGACTTTACGGAGAACACCATATATTTT. Protein product: CASSSSLRDDFTENTIYF.

The CDR3 DNA reads TGTGCCAGTAGTCTGGGACAGGGGGTGCAAGCCTACAATGAGCAGTTCTTC. Protein product: CASSLGQGVQAYNEQFF. This chain joins TRBV19 and TRBJ2-1, with 11 positions matching TRBD1. V shed 5 bases and J 2 bases; nucleotides not matched to a gene: 8. Germline values: CDR1 LNHDA, CDR2 SQIVND (reference sequence). The CDR3 totals 17 residues.

V usage is TRBV5-4 and J usage is TRBJ1-2, with 7 nucleotides matching TRBD1. In germline, CDR1 is SGHNT, CDR2 YYREEE (reference sequence). Trimming at V came to 4 bases and at J to 0 bases, leaving 9 bases not matched to a gene. The CDR3 sequence is 16 residues long. The CDR3 sequence: CASSPRTGVANYGYTF. The CDR3 DNA follows: TGTGCCAGCAGCCCAAGGACAGGCGTAGCTAACTATGGCTACACCTTC.

The V gene is TRBV11-2, the J gene TRBJ2-1, with 9 bases lining up with TRBD1. Germline V gene lookup returns CDR1 SGHAT and CDR2 FQNNGV. With 3 bases clipped from V and 6 bases from J, the junction kept 3 bases outside the gene matches. The CDR3 has 14 residues. The chain's CDR3 is CASSFGTGSNEQFF. In nucleotides, the CDR3 is TGTGCCAGCAGCTTCGGGACAGGGAGCAATGAGCAGTTCTTC.

Points on this clone: Distinct nucleotide sequences in the sample also encode this CDR3. The chain uses TRBV4-1 and TRBJ2-7; 8 bases fit TRBD2. Germline CDR1 reads MGHRA; CDR2 reads YSYEKL. The CDR3 is 15 residues long. V lost 2 bases to trimming and J lost 0 bases; unmatched junction nucleotides: 3. The CDR3: CASSQTSGSSYEQYF. CDR3 in DNA: TGCGCCAGCAGCCAAACTAGCGGAAGCTCCTACGAGCAGTACTTC.

The genes are TRBV7-9 and TRBJ2-1, with 7 bases aligning to TRBD2. The germline V gene encodes CDR1 SEHNR and CDR2 FQNEAQ (reference sequence). The CDR3 runs to 14 residues. J lost 4 bases, V lost 4 bases, and 4 bases had no gene match. The CDR3 sequence: CASSWSGTYNEQFF. The CDR3 bases are TGTGCCAGCAGCTGGAGCGGGACTTACAATGAGCAGTTCTTC.

The rearrangement links TRBV13 to TRBJ2-4; D not resolved. The V end lost 5 bases, the J end lost 3 bases, and 8 bases lay between the germline ends. CDR1 is PRHDT and CDR2 is FYEKMQ in the germline V gene (reference sequence). The CDR3 totals 13 residues. For the CDR3, the DNA is TGTGCCAGCAGCCGAAAACACAAAAACATTCAGTACTTC. Translating gives CASSRKHKNIQYF.